The source of this TCR beta chain is a study of blood T cell repertoires in COVID-19 (dated by TCRdb to 2018 to 2021). For the wider study: Samples from collaborators originated in the United States, Italy and Spain and spanned both the acute and convalescent phases of COVID-19. The prospective study material was composed of cDNA or gDNA derived from T cells, B-cell-depleted T cells, or PBMCs. The dataset comprised deeply sampled blood TCRbeta repertoires from subjects exposed to, actively infected with, or recovered from COVID-19. The repertoires were released in a freely available public database meant as a resource for research on the immune response to SARS-CoV-2. The samples were drawn from the first 160 participants of the ongoing ImmuneRACE study and from over 950 subjects provided by 6 global collaborators. A de-identified subject ID, COVID-19 status, age in years and sex were almost always included in the sample metadata. HLA class I and class II types, where available, came from metadata supplied by the sample provider rather than from assay-based typing.

Looking up the germline V gene (reference sequence) yields CDR1 SGHNT and CDR2 YYREEE. V has 0 bases trimmed and J has 6 bases trimmed; junction bases matching no gene number 8. The CDR3, from cysteine to phenylalanine, totals 17 residues. Kept here is only the CDR3 DNA, which spans 51 bases and is read in frame from base 1. Findings and caveats that apply to the study as a whole: The amount of clinical and demographic metadata varied by source and participant and was provided uncurated.

One collaborating source in Seattle enrolled patients while the patients were actively infected and followed the patients over time throughout the course of disease. Collaborating institutions collected whole blood in K2EDTA tubes following their own protocols. For TCRbeta analysis, collaborator samples were shipped as frozen whole blood, as isolated PBMCs, or as DNA extracted from either sample type. As concerns this clone: The antigen it binds to is not known. No base quality information exists; no much larger clone differs at one position.

TCRbeta CDR3 regions were amplified from genomic DNA by means of the immunoSEQ Assay, a bias-controlled multiplex PCR. Under the source paper's analysis protocol: The number of nucleated cells in each sample was estimated from the amplification of reference gene primers within the assay. To quantify the absolute abundance of each unique TCRbeta CDR3 rearrangement, sequence reads were collapsed and filtered. For each sample, productive Simpson clonality was calculated by taking the square root of Simpson's diversity index across productive rearrangements. TCRdb holds this immuneACCESS table with in-frame rearrangements only. Some clones are missing; in checked studies, unresolved V genes explain under half, and the rest has no known cause. V and J calls and clone size are copied from that table; D and trimming were computed from the DNA. In all, the sample holds around 310,000 clones, and 90% of those were seen once. The ten largest make up about 1% of the sample.

The sequencing sample was made of peripheral blood. The receptor was derived from a woman in her forties with COVID-19, enrolled during active disease. Rearrangement joined TRBV5-4 to TRBJ1-6; the junction holds 8 bases that match TRBD1. The nucleotide sequence is TGTGCCAGCAGCTTGGGCTCCCGAACAGGGGGTAATTCACCCCTCCACTTT. Its amino acids are CASSLGSRTGGNSPLHF.